Here is one T cell receptor (beta chain) with its context. The same CDR3 arises from other DNA sequences in this sample as well. V was cut by 9 bases and J by 0 bases, with 15 bases left in between. The CDR3 contains 15 residues. Germline CDR1 MNHEY, CDR2 SMNVEV (reference sequence). This record comes from a study of Ad26.COV2.S vaccination and SARS-CoV-2 variants. Produced via immunoSEQ multiplex PCR; TCRdb's table is partial and in-frame only. The profile shows roughly 380,000 clones, about 92% of them singletons. The J gene is TRBJ1-5, the V gene TRBV27; D possibly corresponds to TRBD1 (6 bases). Sequences were derived from peripheral blood, sampled after recovery from COVID-19. The clonotype comes from a human donor who had recovered from COVID-19. The CDR3, as DNA: TGTGCCAGTTCACAGGGCTCTTATAGCAATCAGCCCCAGCATTTT. It specifies CASSQGSYSNQPQHF.